Included here is one T cell receptor beta chain sequence, with context. This entry is derived from a study of blood T cell repertoires in COVID-19. Study-level background: Acute and convalescent COVID-19 specimens originated in the United States, Italy and Spain. T cells, B-cell-depleted T cells, or PBMCs supplied cDNA or gDNA.

Original processing notes: Reference gene primer amplification gave nucleated cell count estimates. Clones were read by immunoSEQ multiplex PCR, and TCRdb kept only the in-frame ones, dropping some. That table is the source of V, J and clone size, and D and trimming were worked out from the DNA. The sample contains 150,000 to 200,000 clones, approximately 75% of which appear only once. Between the trimmed V and J ends, which lost 4 bases and 8 bases, there was a span of 6 bases. The CDR3 totals 11 residues. The germline V gene has CDR1 SGHNT and CDR2 YENEEA. The sample taken for sequencing was peripheral blood. The source of this sequence is a human donor in a cohort sampled during active COVID-19. The chain couples TRBV11-3 to TRBJ2-1; D is unresolved. The CDR3 sequence: CASSSTDEQFF. DNA of the CDR3: TGTGCCAGCAGCTCAACGGATGAGCAGTTCTTC.